The next 10 T cell receptor beta chains were all read from a single sample in a study of blood T cell repertoires in COVID-19. Sequenced by immunoSEQ multiplex PCR; TCRdb stores in-frame clones only, minus some. There are around 330,000 clones in the sample; 80% to 90% occur only once, and just under 9% lies in the top ten. Sequenced: PBMCs or T cells enriched from blood (not recorded which). These receptors were collected from a woman aged 18-29 years who had recovered from COVID-19.

The rearrangement uses TRBV7-9 and TRBJ1-1; no clear D gene. Between the trimmed V and J ends, which lost 4 bases and 0 bases, there was a span of 18 bases. Germline loops: CDR1 SEHNR, CDR2 FQNEAQ (reference sequence). The CDR3 totals 17 residues. The CDR3 coding sequence is TGTGCCAGCAGCTCTACCACCCCGGGGAGCATGAACACTGAAGCTTTCTTT. Translated: CASSSTTPGSMNTEAFF. Full variable domain (remainder filled in from reference TRBV7-9 and TRBJ1-1): DTGVSQNPRHKITKRGQNVTFRCDPISEHNRLYWYRQTLGQGPEFLTYFQNEAQLEKSRLLSDRFSAERPKGSFSTLEIQRTEQGDSAMYLCASSSTTPGSMNTEAFFGQGTRLTVV.

This rearrangement joins TRBV4-2 to TRBJ2-2, with 12 nucleotides matching TRBD2. Trimming removed 2 bases from V and 4 bases from J; junction bases left unmatched: 8. CDR3 length equals 18 residues. The V gene's germline CDR1 is LGHNA and CDR2 YNFKEQ. This CDR3 is CASSQLTSGGQGTGELFF. In nucleotides, the CDR3 is TGTGCCAGCAGCCAACTAACTAGCGGGGGGCAGGGCACCGGGGAGCTGTTTTTT.

V is TRBV5-1 and J is TRBJ1-1, with D perhaps TRBD1 (5 bases). Trimming cost V 4 bases and J 4 bases, with 20 bases left between them. The CDR3 runs to 16 residues. CDR1 is SGHRS, CDR2 YFSETQ, per germline. CDR3 sequence (DNA): TGCGCCAGCAGCCCACCCGGGATCTTGGGGGGCACTGAAGCTTTCTTT. Protein product: CASSPPGILGGTEAFF.

The chain employs TRBV7-5 and TRBJ2-2; the table assigns TRBD2, which was not confirmed against the DNA. TRBV7-5 is classified as a pseudogene. CDR3 length equals 16 residues. The CDR3 reads CVRSLVRAGETGELFF. CDR3 bases: TGTGTCAGAAGCTTAGTTCGAGCGGGGGAAACCGGGGAGCTGTTTTTT.

This chain links TRBV18 with TRBJ1-2; no reliable D call. V lost 0 bases, J lost 2 bases, and 10 bases lay in between. Germline CDR1 KGHSH, CDR2 LQKENI. The CDR3 is 15 amino acids. The CDR3 spells CASSPPTRQNYGYTF. The CDR3 nucleotides are TGTGCCAGCTCACCACCTACCAGACAAAACTATGGCTACACCTTC.

For this clone: The same CDR3 can be traced to other DNA sequences in this sample. The gene calls are TRBV4-3 and TRBJ1-2; D unresolved. The germline V and J ends were trimmed by 2 bases and 2 bases, with 9 bases remaining between them. This CDR3 comprises 14 residues. CDR1 LGHNA and CDR2 YSLEER come from the germline V gene. In DNA, the CDR3 is TGCGCCAGCAGCCAACGGACGGGGAACTATGGCTACACCTTC. This sequence encodes CASSQRTGNYGYTF.

The chain uses TRBV11-2 and TRBJ2-3; TRBD2 matches 8 bases. Trimming took 7 bases from V and 2 from J; bases not matched to a gene: 5. CDR3 length: 14 amino acids. The germline gives CDR1 SGHAT, CDR2 FQNNGV. CDR3 amino acids: CASIHSGATDTQYF. CDR3 nucleotide sequence: TGTGCCAGCATACATAGCGGGGCCACAGATACGCAGTATTTT. The variable domain in full, with the rest retrieved from reference TRBV11-2 and TRBJ2-3, is EAGVAQSPRYKIIEKRQSVAFWCNPISGHATLYWYQQILGQGPKLLIQFQNNGVVDDSQLPKDRFSAERLKGVDSTLKIQPAKLEDSAVYLCASIHSGATDTQYFGPGTRLTVL.

This chain links TRBV6-5 with TRBJ1-5, with D perhaps matching TRBD1 (6 bases). The CDR3 has 15 amino acids. V was shortened by 7 bases and J by 1 base, with 14 bases between the two germline ends. The V gene's germline CDR1 is MNHEY and CDR2 SVGAGI. Here the CDR3 reads CASTLGGRSNQPQHF. CDR3 nucleotide sequence: TGTGCCAGCACCCTCGGGGGGCGAAGCAATCAGCCCCAGCATTTT.

CDR3 bases: TGTGCCAGCAGCTCCTTCGCGGCCCCGGTCCCATACAATAGCAATCAGCCCCAGCATTTT. Translation: CASSSFAAPVPYNSNQPQHF. This rearrangement joins TRBV6-2 or TRBV6-3 to TRBJ1-5; D gene uncertain. V gave up 6 bases and J gave up 0 bases, with 27 bases separating them. The length of the CDR3 is 20 residues. Germline V gene data show CDR1 as MNHEY and CDR2 as SVGEGT.

The J gene is TRBJ2-3, the V gene TRBV7-2, with 11 bases fitting TRBD2. V trimming: 1 base; J trimming: 6 bases; junction bases outside the gene matches: 3. The CDR3 contains 15 residues. Per the germline V gene, CDR1 is SGHTA and CDR2 is FQGNSA. Here the CDR3 reads CASSLVSSGGDTQYF. The CDR3 region has the DNA TGTGCCAGCAGCTTAGTATCTAGCGGGGGGGATACGCAGTATTTT.